These 3 T cell receptor beta chains share one sample of origin, sequenced in a study of beta chain features in type 1 diabetes. Every isolated RNA sample was fully reverse transcribed, so sequencing captured expressed TCRB transcripts. Method: immunoSEQ multiplex PCR; TCRdb's copy keeps in-frame clones and lacks some. The sample includes over 500,000 clones, around 15% seen only once; the top ten take approximately 0.093%. The sample was naive CD4+ T cells from blood. These receptors were collected from a man younger than 35 in good health.

This clone was observed a handful of times. The chain has TRBV18 and TRBJ1-5; D not resolved. This CDR3 comprises 16 residues. Germline V gene data show CDR1 as KGHSH and CDR2 as LQKENI. V was trimmed by 6 bases and J by 0 bases, leaving 15 bases between them. The CDR3 DNA is TGTGCCAGCTCGCAGAAATGGGATTATAGCAATCAGCCCCAGCATTTT. It translates to CASSQKWDYSNQPQHF.

A word on this clone: One end of the junction is discordant with germline, which a read error may explain. The V and J genes are TRBV9 and TRBJ1-4, with D uncertain. CDR1 is SGDLS, CDR2 YYNGEE, per germline. This CDR3 region has 11 residues. The CDR3 DNA reads as TGTGCCAGCAGCCTACGGGAAAGACTGTTTTTT. It yields the protein CASSLRERLFF.

This clone was picked up a small number of times. V usage is TRBV30 and J usage is TRBJ2-1; D is perhaps TRBD2 (5 bases). The length of the CDR3 is 14 residues. V lost 5 bases, J lost 7 bases, and 18 bases lay in between. CDR1 is GTSNPN, CDR2 SVGIG, per germline (reference sequence). This CDR3 is CAWGPGLRGNEQFF. Here the CDR3 DNA reads TGTGCCTGGGGTCCGGGGTTACGAGGAAATGAGCAGTTCTTC.